This T cell receptor beta chain was identified during a study of identical twins. As to this clonotype: The antigen remains unidentified.

Study conclusions and caveats: Within twin pairs, the out-of-frame alpha sequences they shared showed excess low generation probability.

V lost 6 bases and J 0 bases, leaving 11 bases between the germline ends. Germline values: CDR1 SGHAT, CDR2 FQNNGV. This CDR3 contains 14 residues. A universal primer site was incorporated via template switching, and the cDNA contained unique molecular identifiers. From the 5' RACE reads, TCRdb called clonotypes with MiXCR, one entry per CDR3 protein. Altogether 550,000 to 700,000 distinct CDR3 sequences are present, more than 9% being singletons, with the ten largest covering around 3%. Another study also made use of these data, one on yellow fever vaccine responses in identical twins. That source adds: Twins' vaccine T cell response reportedly gave the appearance of partial convergence and partial personalization.

This TCR was recovered from a woman between 18 and 30 years old in good health. The specimen was PBMCs. The J gene is TRBJ1-1, the V gene TRBV11-2, with no clear D. The CDR3 region has the DNA TGTGCCAGCAGGAGGGAAGCGATGAACACTGAAGCTTTCTTT. It translates to CASRREAMNTEAFF.